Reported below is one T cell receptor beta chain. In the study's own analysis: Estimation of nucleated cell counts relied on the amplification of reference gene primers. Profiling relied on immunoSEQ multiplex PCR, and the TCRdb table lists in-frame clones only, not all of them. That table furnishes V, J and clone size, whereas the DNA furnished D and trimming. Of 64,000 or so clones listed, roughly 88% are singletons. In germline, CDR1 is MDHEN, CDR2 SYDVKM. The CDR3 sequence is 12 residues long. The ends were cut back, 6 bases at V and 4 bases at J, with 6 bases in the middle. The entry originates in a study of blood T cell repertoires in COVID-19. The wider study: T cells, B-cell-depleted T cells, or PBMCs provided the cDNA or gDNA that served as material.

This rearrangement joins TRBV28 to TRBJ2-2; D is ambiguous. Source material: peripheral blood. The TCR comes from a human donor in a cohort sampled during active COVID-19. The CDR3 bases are TGTGCCAGCAGGCGGTTCACCGGGGAGCTGTTTTTT. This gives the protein CASRRFTGELFF.